This T cell receptor beta chain was captured by sequencing in a study of T cells after yellow fever vaccination. CDR3 length: 14 amino acids. Note on this clonotype: Its ends do not fully match the called genes, so a read error is possible.

TCRdb re-analysed the 5' RACE reads in MiXCR, keeping a single row per CDR3 protein. The profile shows 450,000 to 600,000 distinct CDR3 sequences, 17% of them singletons. The TCR comes from a man between 18 and 29 years old who received the YFV17D yellow fever vaccine. The sequenced sample was PBMCs, obtained 4 to 6 days after the first yellow fever vaccination. This chain joins TRBV12-3 or TRBV12-4 and TRBJ1-5, with D possibly matching TRBD1 (6 bases). The CDR3, as DNA: TGTGCCAGCACTTTAGGACAGACCAATCAGCCCCAGCATTTT. Protein product: CASTLGQTNQPQHF.